This T cell receptor beta chain derives from a study of shared clonotypes between healthy human individuals. Repertoires were generated with immunoSEQ multiplex PCR, while TCRdb's copy carries only in-frame clones and drops some. The repertoire holds 800,000 to 950,000 clones, with 96% as singletons. The germline CDR1 and CDR2 sequences are SGHTA and FQGTGA. CDR3 length equals 15 residues. Trimming shortened V by 1 base and J by 1 base, and 9 bases separated the two germline ends. Of note for this clone: The antigen is undetermined.

Regarding the study as a whole: The rarefaction results pointed to incomplete sorted-subset sequencing despite large depth.

CD8 cells classed as naive were CD45RO-negative and positively selected for CCR7, excluding terminally differentiated effector memory CD45RA+ cells. Sequenced input: naive CD8+ T cells sorted from blood. The V gene is TRBV7-3, the J gene TRBJ2-3; D is possibly TRBD2 (6 bases). This clonotype originated in a man in his thirties or forties in good health. CDR3 sequence: CASSLKASGTDTQYF. CDR3 nucleotides: TGTGCCAGCAGCTTAAAGGCTAGCGGCACAGATACGCAGTATTTT.